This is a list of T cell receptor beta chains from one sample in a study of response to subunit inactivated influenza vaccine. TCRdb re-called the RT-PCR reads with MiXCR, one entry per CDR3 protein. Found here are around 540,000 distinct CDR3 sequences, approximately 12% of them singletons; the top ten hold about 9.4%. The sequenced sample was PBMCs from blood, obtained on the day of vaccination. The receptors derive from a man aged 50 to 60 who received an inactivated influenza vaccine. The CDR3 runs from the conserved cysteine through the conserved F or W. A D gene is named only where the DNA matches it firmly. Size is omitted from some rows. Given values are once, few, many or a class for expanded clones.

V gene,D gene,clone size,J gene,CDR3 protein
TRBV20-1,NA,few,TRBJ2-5,CSADTPWGEETQYF
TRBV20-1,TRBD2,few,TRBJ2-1,CSASSGLVPNEQFF
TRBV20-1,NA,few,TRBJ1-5,CSAWGVKQPQHF
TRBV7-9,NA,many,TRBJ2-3,CASSWRDSTDTQYF
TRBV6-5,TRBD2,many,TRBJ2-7,CASSYSGGTEQYF
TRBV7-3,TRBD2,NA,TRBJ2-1,CASSQGLAGGNNEQFF
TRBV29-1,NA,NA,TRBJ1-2,CSVVQGAYGYTF
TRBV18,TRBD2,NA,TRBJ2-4,CASSTSRTSGSVSKNIQYF
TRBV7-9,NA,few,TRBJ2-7,CASSLGWGRTYEQYF
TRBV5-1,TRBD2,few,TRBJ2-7,CASSVTSGASYEQYF
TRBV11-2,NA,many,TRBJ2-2,CASSLEHYTGELFF
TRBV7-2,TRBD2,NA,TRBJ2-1,CASSSRRGAGAYNEQFF
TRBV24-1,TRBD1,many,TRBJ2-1,CATSDRTGKPGGNEQFF
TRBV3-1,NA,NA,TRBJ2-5,CASSQEARGSWGETQYF
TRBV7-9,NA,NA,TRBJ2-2,CASRPVGNTGELFF
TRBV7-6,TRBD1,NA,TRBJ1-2,CASSLGVTGDGYGYTF
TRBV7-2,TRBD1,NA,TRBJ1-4,CASRDRGNEKLFF
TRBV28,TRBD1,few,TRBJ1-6,CASSEDRAISPLHF
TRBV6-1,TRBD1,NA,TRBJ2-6,CASSRQTGTAGANVLTF
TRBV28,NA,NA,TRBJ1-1,CASSLHRETAEAFF
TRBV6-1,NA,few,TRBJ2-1,CASSEVGLNNEQFF
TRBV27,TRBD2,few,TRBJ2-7,CASSFHGTSGGAVRSEQYF
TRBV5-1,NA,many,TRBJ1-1,CASSDQSNTEAFF
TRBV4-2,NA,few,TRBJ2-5,CASSQAESQETQYF
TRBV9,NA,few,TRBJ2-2,CASSVDTRDTLNTGELFF
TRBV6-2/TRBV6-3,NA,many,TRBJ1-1,CASSSTPTEAFF
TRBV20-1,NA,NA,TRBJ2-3,CSARVGFFTDTQYF
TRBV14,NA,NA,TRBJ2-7,CASSQRQHYEQYF
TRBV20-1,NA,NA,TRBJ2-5,CSARPLAFETQYF
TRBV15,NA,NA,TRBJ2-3,CATSNDRIDTQYF
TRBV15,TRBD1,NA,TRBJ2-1,CATSRGSRGLFNEQFF
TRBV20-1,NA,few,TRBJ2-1,CSAPTVAGYNEQFF
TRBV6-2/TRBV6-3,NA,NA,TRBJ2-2,CASSPVRGGGELFF
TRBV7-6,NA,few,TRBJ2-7,CASSPTFLSSYEQYF
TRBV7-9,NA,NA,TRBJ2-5,CASSSTPGRTQYF
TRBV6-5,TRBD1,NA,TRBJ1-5,CASRYRGDNQPQHF
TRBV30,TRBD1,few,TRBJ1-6,CAWSPPLGQTTTLHF
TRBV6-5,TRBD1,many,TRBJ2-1,CASSYSRTGAYNEQFF
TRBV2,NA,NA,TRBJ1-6,CASSDRSSYNSPLHF
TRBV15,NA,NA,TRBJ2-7,CATSGSKGDYEQYF
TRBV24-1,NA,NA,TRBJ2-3,CATSDLRKQGNTQYF
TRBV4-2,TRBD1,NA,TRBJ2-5,CASSQESAGQVGETQYF
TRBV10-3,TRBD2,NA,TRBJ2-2,CAISELAGGIGELFF
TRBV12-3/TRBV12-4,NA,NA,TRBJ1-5,CASSLAPGWPQHF
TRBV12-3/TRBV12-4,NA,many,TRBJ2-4,CASSLSWQSLAKNIQYF
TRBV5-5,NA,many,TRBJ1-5,CASSLEGSSNQPQHF
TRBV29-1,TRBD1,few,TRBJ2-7,CSVGGTGGYEQYF
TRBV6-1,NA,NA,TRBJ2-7,CASSDYVRVQQYF
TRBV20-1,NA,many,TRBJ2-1,CSAPGEGRYYNEQFF
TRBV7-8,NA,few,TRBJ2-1,CASVKGGSSYNEQFF
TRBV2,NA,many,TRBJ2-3,CASSDPGADTQYF